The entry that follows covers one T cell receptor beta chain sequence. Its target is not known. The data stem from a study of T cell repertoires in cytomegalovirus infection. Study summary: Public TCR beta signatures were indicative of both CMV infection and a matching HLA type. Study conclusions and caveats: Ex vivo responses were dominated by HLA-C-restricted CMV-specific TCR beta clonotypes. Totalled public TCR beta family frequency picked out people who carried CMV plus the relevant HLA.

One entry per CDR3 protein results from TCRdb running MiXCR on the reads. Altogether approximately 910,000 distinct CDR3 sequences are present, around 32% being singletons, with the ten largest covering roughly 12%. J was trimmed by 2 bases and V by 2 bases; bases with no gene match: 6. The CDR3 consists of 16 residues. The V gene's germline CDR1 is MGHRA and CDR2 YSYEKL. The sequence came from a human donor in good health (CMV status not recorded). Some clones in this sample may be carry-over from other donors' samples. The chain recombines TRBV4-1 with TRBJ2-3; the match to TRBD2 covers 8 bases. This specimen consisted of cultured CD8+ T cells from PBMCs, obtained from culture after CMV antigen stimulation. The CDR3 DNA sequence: TGCGCCAGCAGCCAATACAGGACTAGCTCCACAGATACGCAGTATTTT. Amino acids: CASSQYRTSSTDTQYF.